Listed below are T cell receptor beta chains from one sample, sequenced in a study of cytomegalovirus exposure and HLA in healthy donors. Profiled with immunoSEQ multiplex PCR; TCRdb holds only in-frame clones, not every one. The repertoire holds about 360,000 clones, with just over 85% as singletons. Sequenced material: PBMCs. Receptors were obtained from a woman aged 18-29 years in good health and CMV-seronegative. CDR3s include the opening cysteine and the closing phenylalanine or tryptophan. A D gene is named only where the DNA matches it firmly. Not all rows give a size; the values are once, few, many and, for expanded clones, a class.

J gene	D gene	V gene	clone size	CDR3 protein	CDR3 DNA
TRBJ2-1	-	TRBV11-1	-	CASSLWDSSYNEQFF	TGTGCCAGCAGCTTATGGGACTCCTCCTACAATGAGCAGTTCTTC
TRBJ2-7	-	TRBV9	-	CASSLQGGSYEQYF	TGTGCCAGCAGCTTGCAAGGGGGCTCCTACGAGCAGTACTTC
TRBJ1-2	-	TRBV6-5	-	CASSSREDYGYTF	TGTGCCAGCAGCTCCAGGGAGGACTATGGCTACACCTTC
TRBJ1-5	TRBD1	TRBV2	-	CASRPTGAAGQPQHF	TGTGCCAGCAGACCGACAGGGGCAGCCGGACAGCCCCAGCATTTT
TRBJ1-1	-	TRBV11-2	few	CASSLGAEAFF	TGTGCCAGCAGCTTAGGAGCTGAAGCTTTCTTT
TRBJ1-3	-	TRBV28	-	CGIGAVGNTIYF	TGTGGGATTGGGGCAGTAGGAAACACCATATATTTT
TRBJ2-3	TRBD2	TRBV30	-	CAWRTGGPADTQYF	TGTGCCTGGAGAACGGGGGGGCCGGCAGATACGCAGTATTTT
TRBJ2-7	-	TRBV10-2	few	CASRDSGAYEQYF	TGCGCCAGTCGGGACTCTGGGGCCTACGAGCAGTACTTC
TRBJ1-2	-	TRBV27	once	CASSLTQGSAAGYTF	TGTGCCAGCAGTTTAACTCAGGGTTCTGCAGCTGGCTACACCTTC
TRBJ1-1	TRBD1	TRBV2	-	CASSEVGTGNEAFF	TGTGCCAGCAGCGAGGTGGGGACAGGGAATGAAGCTTTCTTT
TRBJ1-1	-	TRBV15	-	CATSRAGGTEAFF	TGTGCCACCAGCAGAGCGGGGGGCACTGAAGCTTTCTTT
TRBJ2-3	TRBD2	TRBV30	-	CAWSSGTSGAYTDTQYF	TGTGCCTGGAGTTCCGGGACTAGCGGGGCATACACAGATACGCAGTATTTT
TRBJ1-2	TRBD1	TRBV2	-	CASSPSDRGNGYTF	TGTGCCAGCAGTCCGTCCGACAGGGGGAATGGCTACACCTTC
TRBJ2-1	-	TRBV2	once	CASFLGGGPSLNEQFF	TGTGCCAGCTTCTTGGGCGGAGGGCCCTCCCTCAATGAGCAGTTCTTC
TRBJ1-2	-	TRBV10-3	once	CAISTDSNYGYTF	TGTGCCATCAGTACCGACAGCAACTATGGCTACACCTTC
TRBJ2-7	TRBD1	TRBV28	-	CASTLYRDRDEQYF	TGTGCCAGCACCCTATACCGGGACAGGGACGAGCAGTACTTC
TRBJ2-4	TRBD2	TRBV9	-	CASSVDLSGRARGIQYF	TGTGCCAGCAGCGTAGACCTTAGCGGGAGGGCTCGCGGCATTCAGTACTTC
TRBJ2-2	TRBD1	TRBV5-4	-	CASSGAGTGGPGELFF	TGTGCCAGCAGCGGGGCCGGGACAGGGGGCCCCGGGGAGCTGTTTTTT
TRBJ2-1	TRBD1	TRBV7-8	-	CASSLGLVDRNIDEQFF	TGTGCCAGCAGCTTAGGGTTAGTGGACAGGAACATTGATGAGCAGTTCTTC
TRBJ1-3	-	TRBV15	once	CATSRDGGSGNTIYF	TGTGCCACCAGCAGGGACGGAGGCTCTGGAAACACCATATATTTT